This T cell receptor (beta chain) was obtained from a study of blood T cell repertoires in COVID-19. Study information: T cells, B-cell-depleted T cells, or PBMCs provided the cDNA or gDNA that served as material.

The study assigned cohorts using participant-reported clinical history. Profiled with immunoSEQ multiplex PCR; TCRdb holds only in-frame clones, not every one. The table includes 150,000 to 200,000 clones, approximately 88% detected once. Looked up from germline, CDR1 is WNHNN and CDR2 is SYGVQD (reference sequence). Trimming stripped 6 bases from V and 0 bases from J, with 15 bases between. The CDR3 extends over 16 amino acids. The sequence came from a woman aged 18-35 years who had recovered from COVID-19. The specimen was PBMCs or T cells enriched from blood (not recorded which). This chain links TRBV10-1 with TRBJ1-3; D is possibly TRBD1 (5 bases). CDR3 DNA sequence: TGCGCCAGCAGCTTGCAGGGCAAATACTCTGGAAACACCATATATTTT. It encodes CASSLQGKYSGNTIYF.